This T cell receptor (beta chain) was retrieved from a study of T cell responses to AZD1222 COVID-19 vaccine. Study-wide points: Females outnumbered males among donors, who were mostly white British; clonal diversity was possibly underestimated.

Assay: immunoSEQ multiplex PCR; the TCRdb copy retains only in-frame clones and omits some. There are around 140,000 clones in the sample; roughly 85% occur only once, and around 8.3% lies in the top ten. As concerns this clone: Its antigen is as yet unknown.

The CDR3 sequence is 15 residues long. The V and J ends lost 5 bases and 10 bases, in that order; junction bases with no gene match: 7. The V gene's germline CDR1 is SNHLY and CDR2 FYNNEI. The chain links TRBV2 to TRBJ2-1; the match to TRBD2 covers 14 bases. The clonotype was recovered from an adult who received the MenACWY meningococcal vaccine as a control. The sequenced sample was peripheral blood, obtained 28 days after the second dose of the MenACWY control vaccine. As DNA, the CDR3 is TGTGCCAGCAGTACTGGACTAGCGGGGGGTGGAGAGCAGTTCTTC. Its translation: CASSTGLAGGGEQFF.